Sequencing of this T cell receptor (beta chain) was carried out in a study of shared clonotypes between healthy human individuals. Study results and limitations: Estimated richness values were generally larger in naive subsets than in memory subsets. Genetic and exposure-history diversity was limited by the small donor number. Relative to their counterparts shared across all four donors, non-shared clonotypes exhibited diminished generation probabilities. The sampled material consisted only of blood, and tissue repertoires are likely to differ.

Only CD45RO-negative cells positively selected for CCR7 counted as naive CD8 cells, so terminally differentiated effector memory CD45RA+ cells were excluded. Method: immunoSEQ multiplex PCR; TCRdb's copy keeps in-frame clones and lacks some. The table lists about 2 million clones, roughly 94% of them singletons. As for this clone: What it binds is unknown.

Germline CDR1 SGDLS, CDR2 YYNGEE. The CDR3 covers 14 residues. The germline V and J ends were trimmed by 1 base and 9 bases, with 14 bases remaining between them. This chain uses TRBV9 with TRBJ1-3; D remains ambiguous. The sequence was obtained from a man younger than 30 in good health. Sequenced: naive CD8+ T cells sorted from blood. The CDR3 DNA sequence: TGTGCCAGCAGCGTATCTTCGCCGGAAGGCACCATATATTTT. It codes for CASSVSSPEGTIYF. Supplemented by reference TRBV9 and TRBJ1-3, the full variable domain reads DSGVTQTPKHLITATGQRVTLRCSPRSGDLSVYWYQQSLDQGLQFLIQYYNGEERAKGNILERFSAQQFPDLHSELNLSSLELGDSALYFCASSVSSPEGTIYFGEGSWLTVV.